The 11 T cell receptor beta chains below were found in one sample sequenced in a study of control samples from healthy donors and cancer patients. The protocol was immunoSEQ multiplex PCR, while the TCRdb copy is restricted to in-frame clones and leaves out a portion. Of 75,000 to 95,000 clones detected, 85% to 95% appear once; the ten largest clones hold roughly 1.5%. Sequenced input: blood. The receptor source for this set is a woman in her 30s in good health.

The chain employs TRBV4-1 and TRBJ2-5; no reliable D call. The CDR3 contains 15 residues. V lost 0 bases and J 1 base, leaving 9 bases between the germline ends. Germline loops: CDR1 MGHRA, CDR2 YSYEKL. The CDR3 here is CASSQELTTQETQYF. As DNA, the CDR3 is TGCGCCAGCAGCCAAGAGCTGACAACCCAAGAGACCCAGTACTTC.

V gene TRBV7-9 combines with J gene TRBJ1-1; the D is unclear. CDR3 length: 13 residues. Between the trimmed V and J ends, which lost 5 bases and 5 bases, there was a span of 12 bases. Germline V gene data show CDR1 as SEHNR and CDR2 as FQNEAQ (reference sequence). The CDR3 region is CASSGYLGTEAFF. CDR3 nucleotides: TGTGCCAGCAGCGGATACCTGGGGACTGAAGCTTTCTTT.

This sequence joins TRBV27 and TRBJ1-6, with 11 bases matching TRBD1. J was trimmed by 9 bases and V by 5 bases; bases with no gene match: 3. Germline V CDR1 and CDR2: MNHEY, SMNVEV (reference sequence). The CDR3 spans 14 residues. The CDR3 DNA follows: TGTGCCAGCAGTCCGGGACAGGGGGTTTCACCCCTCCACTTT. It translates to CASSPGQGVSPLHF.

This chain uses TRBV7-9 with TRBJ2-1, with D perhaps matching TRBD2 (5 bases). CDR1 and CDR2 (germline): SEHNR, FQNEAQ (reference sequence). V was pared by 4 bases and J by 8 bases, with 18 bases between. CDR3 length: 15 residues. The CDR3 bases are TGTGCCAGCAGCTCGTGGGCCTTTCCTAGCTATGAGCAGTTCTTC. It specifies CASSSWAFPSYEQFF.

V is TRBV4-1 and J is TRBJ1-1; the D gene is possibly TRBD1 (6 bases). The V and J ends lost 0 bases and 5 bases respectively, with 10 bases between them. Germline CDR1 and CDR2: MGHRA and YSYEKL. The CDR3 has 14 amino acids. CDR3: CASSQETGWTEAFF. The DNA for the CDR3 is TGCGCCAGCAGCCAAGAAACAGGGTGGACTGAAGCTTTCTTT.

V gene TRBV3-1 (or the pseudogene TRBV3-2) combines with J gene TRBJ2-6; no reliable D call. CDR1 is LGHDT, CDR2 YNNKEL, per germline (reference sequence). This CDR3 comprises 11 residues. Trimming pared 5 bases from V and 4 bases from J, leaving 0 bases between. The DNA for the CDR3 is TGTGCCAGCAGCGGGGCCAACGTCCTGACTTTC. Encoded protein: CASSGANVLTF.

The chain employs TRBV5-1 and TRBJ1-4, with D unclear. Per germline, CDR1 SGHRS and CDR2 YFSETQ. This CDR3 is built from 16 residues. V lost 0 bases and J lost 0, with 9 bases in between. The CDR3 DNA reads as TGCGCCAGCAGCTTGGGTCAGATCGCAACTAATGAAAAACTGTTTTTT. Its protein product is CASSLGQIATNEKLFF.

This chain's CDR3 is CASSYTDTQYF. DNA for the CDR3: TGTGCCAGCAGCTACACAGATACGCAGTATTTT. V and J are TRBV5-6 and TRBJ2-3; no clear D. CDR3 length equals 11 residues. Germline V gene data show CDR1 as SGHDT and CDR2 as YYEEEE. Trimming cost V 3 bases and J 2 bases, with 1 base left between them.

The gene calls are TRBV18 and TRBJ2-1; D gene uncertain. Germline CDR1 KGHSH, CDR2 LQKENI. The CDR3 totals 15 residues. V was trimmed by 0 bases and J by 5 bases, leaving 11 bases between them. The CDR3: CASSPPSRPHNEQFF. The CDR3 DNA reads TGTGCCAGCTCACCACCGTCCAGGCCTCACAATGAGCAGTTCTTC.

V is TRBV7-6 and J is TRBJ1-4; the D gene is possibly TRBD1 (6 bases). The CDR3 runs to 16 residues. Trimming cost V 3 bases and J 5 bases, with 16 bases left between them. Germline-derived CDR1 and CDR2 are SGHVS and FNYEAQ. In nucleotides, the CDR3 is TGTGCCAGCAGCTTGGGAGTAGGACAGCAAAATGAAAAACTGTTTTTT. It codes for CASSLGVGQQNEKLFF. Filled out from reference TRBV7-6 and TRBJ1-4, the complete variable domain reads GAGVSQSPRYKVTKRGQDVALRCDPISGHVSLYWYRQALGQGPEFLTYFNYEAQQDKSGLPNDRFSAERPEGSISTLTIQRTEQRDSAMYRCASSLGVGQQNEKLFFGSGTQLSVL.

This clone is a singleton in its sample. This rearrangement joins TRBV9 to TRBJ1-2, with TRBD1 matching 7 bases. In germline, CDR1 is SGDLS, CDR2 YYNGEE. The CDR3 sequence is 13 residues long. V was clipped by 0 bases and J by 7 bases; unmatched bases: 3. Here the CDR3 reads CASSVGQGVGYTF. CDR3 nucleotide sequence: TGTGCCAGCAGCGTAGGACAGGGAGTTGGCTACACCTTC.